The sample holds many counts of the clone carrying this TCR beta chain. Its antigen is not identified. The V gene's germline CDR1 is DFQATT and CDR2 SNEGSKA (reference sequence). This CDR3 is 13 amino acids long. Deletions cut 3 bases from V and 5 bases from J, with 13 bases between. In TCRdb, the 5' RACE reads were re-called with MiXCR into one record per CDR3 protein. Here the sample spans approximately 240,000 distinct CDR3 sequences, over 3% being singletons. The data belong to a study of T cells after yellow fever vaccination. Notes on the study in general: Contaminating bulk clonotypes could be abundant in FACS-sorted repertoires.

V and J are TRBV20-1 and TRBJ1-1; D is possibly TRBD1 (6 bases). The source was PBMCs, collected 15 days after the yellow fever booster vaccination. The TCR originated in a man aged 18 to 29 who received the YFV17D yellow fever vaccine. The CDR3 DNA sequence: TGCAGTGCTAGGGACAGCCAGAGGACTGAAGCTTTCTTT. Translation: CSARDSQRTEAFF.